This T cell receptor beta chain was sequenced during a study of beta chain features in type 1 diabetes. The CDR3 runs to 13 residues. J gave up 0 bases and V 9 bases, and 5 bases lay outside the gene matches. Germline V CDR1 and CDR2: MNHNY, SVGAGI (reference sequence). Notes on the study in general: Insertion counts at VDJ junctions were lower in type 1 diabetes patients, who also showed more deletions there.

As every portion of the isolated RNA was reverse transcribed, the sequencing read expressed TCRB transcripts. Data came from immunoSEQ multiplex PCR; TCRdb stores just in-frame clones and leaves some out. The sample lists fewer than 400,000 clones; 7.5% to 9% were seen once. This clone showed up just a few times. Its antigen is undetermined. This chain links TRBV6-6 with TRBJ2-7, with 7 positions matching TRBD1. The receptor comes from a woman in her late teens or twenties in good health. Sequenced sample: central memory CD4+ T cells from blood. DNA for the CDR3: TGTGCCAGATACAGGGGTTTCTCCTACGAGCAGTACTTC. Residues: CARYRGFSYEQYF.